This T cell receptor beta chain came from a study of PD-L1 blockade in urothelial cancer. Background on the study: About 90% of the 29 patients were males with bladder-origin urothelial cancer.

V lost 4 bases to trimming and J lost 7 bases; unmatched junction nucleotides: 4. Germline V gene data show CDR1 as MNHEY and CDR2 as SVGAGI. This CDR3 has 14 residues. Data came from immunoSEQ multiplex PCR; TCRdb stores just in-frame clones and leaves some out. The sample has 40,000 to 45,000 clones, around 82% seen once. Patients suffered from locally advanced or metastatic urothelial carcinoma. Pretreatment and on-treatment blood mononuclear cell samples were taken, totaling between 1 and 8 time points per patient. The sample holds a few counts of this clone. V usage is TRBV6-5 and J usage is TRBJ2-1, with 10 bases identical to TRBD1. This material consisted of PBMCs, taken around atezolizumab (anti-PD-L1) treatment. This receptor was identified in a man in his 70s with urothelial cancer. The CDR3 DNA follows: TGTGCCAGCAGTTCCCGACAGGGGGCGAATGAGCAGTTCTTC. Protein product: CASSSRQGANEQFF.